Presented here are 14 T cell receptor beta chains from one specimen sequenced in a study of cytomegalovirus exposure and HLA in healthy donors (TCRdb year 2017). Receptor amplification or capture employed the immunoSEQ multiplex PCR assay. For the multiplex PCR, a mixture combining 60 forward primers for TCR Vbeta segments and 13 reverse primers for TCR Jbeta segments was used. TCRdb's version of the immuneACCESS table is confined to in-frame rearrangements and falls short of the full clone set. An unresolved V gene accounts for under half of the shortfall where checked; the remainder is of unknown origin. The sample yields about 67,000 clones; 65% to 70% were counted once. The top ten constitute roughly 1.9% of the sample. Specimen: PBMCs. Receptors originate from a woman in her thirties in good health and CMV-seronegative.

The chain combines TRBV6-6 with TRBJ2-4; a weak D match, TRBD2 (5 bases). CDR1 and CDR2 from the germline V gene are MNHNY and SVGAGI (reference sequence). The CDR3 loop spans 14 amino acids. V was pared by 3 bases and J by 3 bases, with 9 bases between. The CDR3 sequence: CASSYSENKNIQYF. Written as DNA, the CDR3 is TGTGCCAGCAGTTATAGCGAAAACAAAAACATTCAGTACTTC.

The gene calls are TRBV5-6 and TRBJ1-5, with TRBD1 identical over 9 bases. V lost 4 bases to trimming and J lost 0 bases; unmatched junction nucleotides: 5. The CDR3 runs 16 residues. Germline V lookup: CDR1 SGHDT, CDR2 YYEEEE. CDR3 sequence: CASSLWDRDSNQPQHF. The CDR3 DNA reads as TGTGCCAGCAGCCTATGGGACAGGGATAGCAATCAGCCCCAGCATTTT.

This sequence joins TRBV7-9 and TRBJ2-5, with TRBD2 matching 8 bases. The CDR3 contains 18 residues. Per germline, CDR1 SEHNR and CDR2 FQNEAQ (reference sequence). V was pared by 2 bases and J by 2 bases, with 13 bases of the junction left unmatched. CDR3 residues: CASSLRGSGTRVQETQYF. The DNA of the CDR3 is TGTGCCAGCAGCTTACGTGGGTCGGGGACTAGGGTACAAGAGACCCAGTACTTC.

V usage is TRBV29-1 and J usage is TRBJ2-2; D uncertain. The CDR3 has 11 residues. Germline values: CDR1 SQVTM, CDR2 ANQGSEA. The V end lost 3 bases, the J end lost 6 bases, and 5 bases lay between the germline ends. The CDR3 region has the DNA TGCAGCGTTGAGAGGCCCGGGGAGCTGTTTTTT. This sequence encodes CSVERPGELFF.

This clone was observed a handful of times. This chain joins TRBV6-1 and TRBJ1-1, with TRBD1 as a possible D gene (5 bases). The V gene's germline CDR1 is MNHNS and CDR2 SASEGT. The length of the CDR3 is 13 residues. Trimming shortened V by 2 bases and J by 8 bases, and 12 bases separated the two germline ends. The CDR3, as DNA: TGTGCCAGCAGTGAACTTCAGGGCGAGGAAGCTTTCTTT. It specifies CASSELQGEEAFF.

The CDR3 sequence: CASTTGTRREGYTF. As DNA, the CDR3 is TGTGCCAGCACAACCGGGACAAGAAGGGAGGGCTACACCTTC. The V gene is TRBV6-1, the J gene TRBJ1-2; possibly TRBD1 for D (6 bases). The germline gives CDR1 MNHNS, CDR2 SASEGT. Trimming cost V 7 bases and J 8 bases, with 20 bases left between them. The CDR3 is 14 amino acids.

This clone has only a few counts. The chain's CDR3 is CASSLDYAGELFF. The DNA for the CDR3 is TGCGCCAGCAGCTTGGACTACGCCGGGGAGCTGTTTTTT. The genes are TRBV5-1 and TRBJ2-2; no definite D call. V gave up 0 bases and J gave up 6 bases, with 6 bases separating them. CDR1 is SGHRS and CDR2 is YFSETQ in the germline V gene. CDR3 length: 13 residues.

The V and J genes are TRBV7-9 and TRBJ1-6; D remains unclear. The CDR3 has 14 residues. Germline V CDR1 and CDR2: SEHNR, FQNEAQ (reference sequence). The V end lost 11 bases, the J end lost 7 bases, and 18 bases lay between the germline ends. In DNA, the CDR3 is TGTGCCTATAATGACGCGGGATTAAATTCACCCCTCCACTTT. Translating gives CAYNDAGLNSPLHF.

J is TRBJ1-3 and V is TRBV9; TRBD1 matches at 7 bases. Germline V lookup: CDR1 SGDLS, CDR2 YYNGEE. The CDR3 runs to 15 residues. After removal of 4 bases from V and 4 bases from J, the junction contained 8 bases not matched to a gene. CDR3 nucleotides: TGTGCCAGCAGCCCGCACAGACAGGGAGGAAACACCATATATTTT. Its translation: CASSPHRQGGNTIYF.

The rearrangement joins TRBV5-1 to TRBJ2-3, with 10 bases matching TRBD2. V shed 1 base and J 2 bases; nucleotides not matched to a gene: 16. CDR3 length: 20 amino acids. Germline loops: CDR1 SGHRS, CDR2 YFSETQ. In DNA, the CDR3 is TGCGCCAGCAGCTTGAAGGGTCTAGCGGGGGAGAACCTGGACACAGATACGCAGTATTTT. Amino acid sequence: CASSLKGLAGENLDTDTQYF.

The V and J genes are TRBV19 and TRBJ1-4; 8 nucleotides match TRBD1. This CDR3 comprises 15 residues. The V gene's germline CDR1 is LNHDA and CDR2 SQIVND (reference sequence). The J segment lost 8 bases and the V segment lost 6 bases, leaving 11 bases of the junction unmatched. DNA for the CDR3: TGTGCCAGTAGAGATCAGGGGGCCACAGGGGAAAAACTGTTTTTT. As protein: CASRDQGATGEKLFF. Full variable domain (missing parts from reference TRBV19 and TRBJ1-4): DGGITQSPKYLFRKEGQNVTLSCEQNLNHDAMYWYRQDPGQGLRLIYYSQIVNDFQKGDIAEGYSVSREKKESFPLTVTSAQKNPTAFYLCASRDQGATGEKLFFGSGTQLSVL.

This clone was counted once. The gene calls are TRBV21-1 and TRBJ1-6. TRBV21-1 is recorded as a pseudogene. This CDR3 has 18 amino acids. CDR3 region: CASSKGGRDFTYNSPLHF. In DNA, the CDR3 is TGTGCCAGCAGCAAAGGGGGTCGGGACTTCACCTATAATTCACCCCTCCACTTT.

This clone turned up a few times. This rearrangement joins TRBV5-1 to TRBJ1-1; D unclear. This CDR3 has 17 amino acids. Per germline, CDR1 SGHRS and CDR2 YFSETQ. V lost 0 bases to trimming and J lost 2 bases, with 17 bases between them. Here the CDR3 DNA reads TGCGCCAGCAGCTTGGCCCCTACAGCACAAAGTAACACTGAAGCTTTCTTT. As protein: CASSLAPTAQSNTEAFF.

CDR3 sequence: CASSFGQGRGYGYTF. CDR3 nucleotide sequence: TGTGCCAGCAGTTTCGGACAGGGACGGGGCTACGGCTACACCTTC. The V gene is TRBV6-5, the J gene TRBJ1-2; 8 bases are a match to TRBD1. The germline V gene has CDR1 MNHEY and CDR2 SVGAGI. The junction had 12 bases not matched to a gene; V was cut back by 4 bases and J by 8 bases. The CDR3 has 15 amino acids.